Listed below are T cell receptor delta chains from one sample, sequenced in a study of intestinal T cells in coeliac disease. TCRdb reprocessed the multiplex PCR reads through CATT. Of 250 to 350 delta-chain clones listed, less than 60% were seen once; the top ten hold roughly 60%. The sample comprised a duodenal biopsy. The source of these receptors is a human donor who served as a control with a normal duodenal biopsy, not a healthy volunteer. Each CDR3 is given with its conserved first and last residue. The D gene is left open where the match is weak. Clone sizes are shown as how often the clone was seen (once, few, many) or a class if it is expanded.

clone_size: hyperexpanded; d_call: NA; v_call: TRDV3; j_call: TRDJ1; cdr3_aa: CAFTSLLPTAGGLVTDKLIF; cdr3_nt: TGTGCCTTCACTTCTCTTCTTCCTACTGCTGGGGGATTGGTCACCGATAAACTCATCTTT
clone_size: hyperexpanded; d_call: NA; v_call: TRDV2; j_call: TRDJ1; cdr3_aa: CACDLETDKLIF; cdr3_nt: TGTGCCTGTGACCTGGAAACCGATAAACTCATCTTT
clone_size: hyperexpanded; d_call: TRDD3; v_call: TRDV1; j_call: TRDJ1; cdr3_aa: CALEGPLPADWGTLKLIF; cdr3_nt: TGTGCTCTTGAAGGCCCACTTCCTGCCGACTGGGGGACCCTAAAACTCATCTTT
clone_size: hyperexpanded; d_call: NA; v_call: TRDV2; j_call: TRDJ1; cdr3_aa: CACDTLQRTDKLIF; cdr3_nt: TGTGCCTGTGACACCCTACAAAGAACCGATAAACTCATCTTT
clone_size: hyperexpanded; d_call: TRDD3; v_call: TRDV1; j_call: TRDJ1; cdr3_aa: CALGQLPVWGIRPPYTDKLIF; cdr3_nt: TGTGCTCTTGGGCAACTTCCTGTCTGGGGGATACGACCCCCTTACACCGATAAACTCATCTTT
clone_size: hyperexpanded; d_call: TRDD3; v_call: TRDV1; j_call: TRDJ1; cdr3_aa: CALLLGDTDKLIF; cdr3_nt: TGTGCTCTTTTACTGGGGGATACCGATAAACTCATCTTT
clone_size: hyperexpanded; d_call: TRDD3; v_call: TRDV1; j_call: TRDJ1; cdr3_aa: CALRLLGDTRSKKLIF; cdr3_nt: TGTGCTCTTCGCTTACTGGGGGATACGCGGAGTAAAAAACTCATCTTT
clone_size: hyperexpanded; d_call: NA; v_call: TRDV3; j_call: TRDJ1; cdr3_aa: CAFTLYTDKLIF; cdr3_nt: TGTGCCTTTACGTTGTACACCGATAAACTCATCTTT
clone_size: hyperexpanded; d_call: TRDD3; v_call: TRDV1; j_call: TRDJ1; cdr3_aa: CALGERGAFLRCTGGYSDKLIF; cdr3_nt: TGTGCTCTTGGGGAAAGGGGAGCCTTCCTACGTTGTACTGGGGGATACTCCGATAAACTCATCTTT
clone_size: hyperexpanded; d_call: TRDD3; v_call: TRDV1; j_call: TRDJ4; cdr3_aa: CALGELIVLGDMWDRPLIF; cdr3_nt: TGTGCTCTTGGGGAACTAATCGTACTGGGGGATATGTGGGACAGACCCCTGATCTTT
clone_size: large; d_call: TRDD3; v_call: TRDV1; j_call: TRDJ1; cdr3_aa: CALGELSSYWGLYTDKLIF; cdr3_nt: TGTGCTCTTGGGGAACTTTCCTCCTACTGGGGGTTGTACACCGATAAACTCATCTTT
clone_size: hyperexpanded; d_call: TRDD3; v_call: TRDV2; j_call: TRDJ1; cdr3_aa: CACETLGDTRSTDKLIF; cdr3_nt: TGTGCCTGTGAAACCCTGGGGGATACGCGTTCCACCGATAAACTCATCTTT